Many counts were recorded for the clone carrying this TCR beta chain. What it binds is not known. RNA transcripts were the template for amplifying TCR beta CDR3 regions. Carried out on the TCR CDR3, a first-round RT-PCR used the HTBI primer set. Each CDR3 protein gets one entry after TCRdb re-called the multiplex PCR reads with MiXCR. The repertoire holds some 720,000 distinct CDR3 sequences, with about a sixth as singletons. This sample is drawn from a study of T cells in Graves' hyperthyroidism and ophthalmopathy. Whole-study findings and limits: Ophthalmopathy was distinguished from stable hyperthyroidism by 13 V-J signatures.

The sample was blood. This TCR was sampled from a young man with Graves' hyperthyroidism.

The CDR3 region has the DNA TGTGCCAGCAGTTTAGTGGCGGATCAAGAGACCCAGTACTTC. It translates to CASSLVADQETQYF. The chain uses TRBV27 and TRBJ2-5; D is unclear. Trimming removed 2 bases from V and 2 bases from J, with 9 bases in between. CDR3 length: 14 residues. Germline loops: CDR1 MNHEY, CDR2 SMNVEV (reference sequence).